Following are 30 T cell receptor beta chains from one sample sequenced in a study of T cell responses to AZD1222 COVID-19 vaccine. The table came from immunoSEQ multiplex PCR; TCRdb's copy has only in-frame clones and leaves some out. This table holds approximately 74,000 clones, 80% to 90% found once. The specimen was peripheral blood, collected on day 0 of AZD1222 vaccination. These receptor sequences come from an adult in good health.

This chain links TRBV14 with TRBJ2-2; D is perhaps TRBD2 (6 bases). The V and J ends lost 4 bases and 6 bases respectively, with 18 bases between them. Germline CDR1 reads SGHDN; CDR2 reads FVKESK. The CDR3 runs 16 residues. This CDR3 is CASSLQGGGGAGELFF. CDR3 DNA sequence: TGTGCCAGCAGCCTCCAGGGAGGTGGCGGTGCCGGGGAGCTGTTTTTT. Based on the CDR3 plus reference TRBV14 and TRBJ2-2, the full variable domain is EAGVTQFPSHSVIEKGQTVTLRCDPISGHDNLYWYRRVMGKEIKFLLHFVKESKQDESGMPNNRFLAERTGGTYSTLKVQPAELEDSGVYFCASSLQGGGGAGELFFGEGSRLTVL.

The CDR3, as DNA: TGCGCCAGCAGCTTGGAGCACGGGCCCACCGGGGAGCTGTTTTTT. Its translation is CASSLEHGPTGELFF. V usage is TRBV5-1 and J usage is TRBJ2-2; D unresolved. CDR3 length equals 15 residues. Germline lookup yields CDR1 SGHRS and CDR2 YFSETQ. V lost 0 bases to trimming and J lost 4 bases, with 10 bases between them.

The chain uses TRBV27 and TRBJ2-1; 14 nucleotides agree with TRBD2. Germline CDR1 MNHEY, CDR2 SMNVEV (reference sequence). The V gene end was trimmed by 5 bases and the J gene end by 9 bases; junction bases not matched to a gene: 9. The CDR3 length is 16 residues. CDR3 DNA: TGTGCCAGCAGTCCCTCGGGACTAGCGGGGGTTGGTGAGCAGTTCTTC. Translated: CASSPSGLAGVGEQFF.

The chain employs TRBV7-9 and TRBJ1-4; possibly TRBD1 for D (5 bases). The CDR3 loop spans 13 amino acids. V lost 8 bases, J lost 8 bases, and 15 bases lay in between. CDR1 and CDR2 from the germline V gene are SEHNR and FQNEAQ (reference sequence). The CDR3 sequence is CASGGSPGEKLFF. The CDR3 DNA reads as TGTGCCAGCGGGGGATCCCCGGGGGAAAAACTGTTTTTT.

The V call is TRBV7-3, the J call TRBJ2-3, with a weak D call TRBD2 (7 bases). The CDR3 is 14 amino acids. Between the trimmed V and J ends, which lost 5 bases and 5 bases, there was a span of 14 bases. Germline loops: CDR1 SGHTA, CDR2 FQGTGA. The CDR3 DNA reads TGTGCCAGCAGCGTAGGGGGGGCCGAAGATACGCAGTATTTT. It translates to CASSVGGAEDTQYF. Complete variable domain (other parts from reference TRBV7-3 and TRBJ2-3): GAGVSQTPSNKVTEKGKYVELRCDPISGHTALYWYRQSLGQGPEFLIYFQGTGAADDSGLPNDRFFAVRPEGSVSTLKIQRTERGDSAVYLCASSVGGAEDTQYFGPGTRLTVL.

This clone was observed a few times. This chain links TRBV5-1 with TRBJ2-1; D unresolved. V gave up 1 base and J gave up 4 bases, with 12 bases separating them. The V gene's germline CDR1 is SGHRS and CDR2 YFSETQ. The CDR3 runs 15 residues. CDR3 protein: CASSLKAAQYNEQFF. In nucleotides, the CDR3 is TGCGCCAGCAGCTTGAAGGCAGCTCAATACAATGAGCAGTTCTTC.

This rearrangement joins TRBV19 to TRBJ2-4; perhaps TRBD2 as D (7 bases). The CDR3 loop spans 15 amino acids. Trimming left V 1 base short and J 4 bases short, with 11 bases between. Germline V gene sequence: CDR1 LNHDA, CDR2 SQIVND (reference sequence). Here the CDR3 reads CASSIVGGEKNIQYF. The CDR3 DNA follows: TGTGCCAGTAGTATAGTAGGGGGGGAGAAAAACATTCAGTACTTC.

The chain carries TRBV4-1 and TRBJ1-2, with D uncertain. V was cut by 0 bases and J by 5 bases, with 13 bases left in between. Germline CDR1 and CDR2: MGHRA and YSYEKL. The CDR3 spans 15 residues. This CDR3 is CASSQEVGIHYGYTF. CDR3 DNA sequence: TGCGCCAGCAGCCAAGAAGTTGGGATCCATTATGGCTACACCTTC.

V is TRBV18 and J is TRBJ2-1; possibly TRBD2 for D (6 bases). The CDR3 is 14 amino acids. Germline loops: CDR1 KGHSH, CDR2 LQKENI. V lost 6 bases, J lost 8 bases, and 17 bases lay in between. The CDR3 region has the DNA TGTGCCAGCTCCCTCTGGGAGGATCCCGATGAGCAGTTCTTC. Its translation: CASSLWEDPDEQFF.

The gene calls are TRBV28 and TRBJ1-2; D perhaps matches TRBD1 (5 bases). The germline V and J ends were trimmed by 3 bases and 8 bases, with 16 bases remaining between them. This CDR3 contains 14 residues. Germline lookup yields CDR1 MDHEN and CDR2 SYDVKM. The CDR3 DNA sequence: TGTGCCAGCAGTTTTGGCAGGGCAAGGAGAGGCTACACCTTC. Translation gives CASSFGRARRGYTF.

The chain is built from TRBV28 and TRBJ2-1; 8 bases are shared with TRBD2. CDR1 and CDR2 from the germline V gene are MDHEN and SYDVKM. This CDR3 is built from 11 residues. Losses at the gene ends were 7 bases for V and 13 bases for J; bases not matched to a gene: 6. CDR3 residues: CASTYRGGQFF. CDR3 DNA: TGTGCCAGCACCTACCGGGGGGGACAGTTCTTC.

The chain joins TRBV18 to TRBJ2-3, with 8 nucleotides matching TRBD2. This CDR3 contains 13 residues. V lost 0 bases to trimming and J lost 15 bases; unmatched junction nucleotides: 8. The germline V gene has CDR1 KGHSH and CDR2 LQKENI. CDR3 in DNA: TGTGCCAGCTCACCACCGGTTCGGGAGGGCTTCTATTTT. Encoded protein: CASSPPVREGFYF.

CDR3 DNA: TGTGCCAGCAGCCCCTATACGTTAGGCGGTAGCAATCAGCCCCAGCATTTT. The encoded protein is CASSPYTLGGSNQPQHF. The chain couples TRBV7-2 to TRBJ1-5; D is unresolved. Germline assignment: CDR1 SGHTA and CDR2 FQGNSA. The CDR3 has 17 residues. Trimming removed 5 bases from V and 0 bases from J, with 17 bases in between.

The rearrangement joins TRBV28 to TRBJ1-4; a weak D match, TRBD1 (5 bases). V dropped 11 bases and J dropped 4 bases, with 14 bases sitting between them. Germline CDR1 is MDHEN and CDR2 is SYDVKM. The CDR3 is 13 amino acids. The CDR3 region has the DNA TGTGCCGGCTCTCAGGGCTATAATGAAAAACTGTTTTTT. The encoded protein is CAGSQGYNEKLFF.

The rearrangement uses TRBV19 and TRBJ2-7; 7 nucleotides align to TRBD2. The CDR3 totals 14 residues. Germline CDR1 reads LNHDA; CDR2 reads SQIVND (reference sequence). V shed 3 bases and J 3 bases; nucleotides not matched to a gene: 5. This CDR3 is CASSMSGEVYEQYF. The CDR3 coding sequence is TGTGCCAGTAGTATGAGCGGGGAGGTCTACGAGCAGTACTTC.

Remarks on this clone: Other DNA sequences of this sample code for an identical CDR3. The V gene is TRBV9, the J gene TRBJ1-1, with D possibly matching TRBD1 (6 bases). Germline V CDR1 and CDR2: SGDLS, YYNGEE. The CDR3 extends over 14 amino acids. Trimming cost V 0 bases and J 1 base, with 7 bases left between them. DNA of the CDR3: TGTGCCAGCAGCGTAGGACAGGCGAACACTGAAGCTTTCTTT. Translating gives CASSVGQANTEAFF.

The chain links TRBV6-5 to TRBJ2-5, with D unclear. The CDR3 is 13 residues long. The germline V gene encodes CDR1 MNHEY and CDR2 SVGAGI. Trimming removed 6 bases at V and 1 base at J, with 9 bases between. Here the CDR3 reads CASRDGSQETQYF. Written as DNA, the CDR3 is TGTGCCAGCAGGGACGGCTCCCAAGAGACCCAGTACTTC.

The gene calls are TRBV29-1 and TRBJ1-4; D gene ambiguous. This CDR3 is 15 amino acids long. Trimming removed 0 bases from V and 0 bases from J, with 8 bases in between. Germline CDR1 SQVTM, CDR2 ANQGSEA. The CDR3 sequence: CSVEDTGATNEKLFF. The CDR3 region has the DNA TGCAGCGTTGAAGATACCGGGGCAACTAATGAAAAACTGTTTTTT.

The rearrangement uses TRBV3-1 (or the pseudogene TRBV3-2) and TRBJ1-1, with 7 positions matching TRBD1. Germline V CDR1 and CDR2: LGHDT, YNNKEL (reference sequence). Germline trimming cut 4 bases from V and 1 base from J; bases unmatched to any gene: 3. This CDR3 has 14 amino acids. The CDR3 nucleotides are TGTGCCAGCAGCCTTGGGGACAGGAACACTGAAGCTTTCTTT. Protein product: CASSLGDRNTEAFF.

The rearrangement uses TRBV3-1 (or the pseudogene TRBV3-2) and TRBJ1-5; D is possibly TRBD1 (6 bases). In germline, CDR1 is LGHDT, CDR2 YNNKEL (reference sequence). Trimming pared 4 bases from V and 7 bases from J, leaving 17 bases between. The CDR3 length is 15 residues. The CDR3 DNA is TGTGCCAGCAGCCGAAACAGGGTGAGCGGCCAGCCCCAGCATTTT. Protein product: CASSRNRVSGQPQHF.

J is TRBJ2-7 and V is TRBV24-1; D possibly corresponds to TRBD1 (5 bases). The germline V gene encodes CDR1 KGHDR and CDR2 SFDVKD. CDR3 length equals 15 residues. Trimming left V 4 bases short and J 0 bases short, with 12 bases between. CDR3 DNA: TGTGCCACCAGTGACCGACAGACAGCCTCCTACGAGCAGTACTTC. This codes for CATSDRQTASYEQYF.

The J gene is TRBJ1-2, the V gene TRBV6-2 or TRBV6-3, with D tentatively TRBD1 (5 bases). The CDR3 contains 16 residues. V lost 2 bases to trimming and J lost 6 bases, with 19 bases between them. CDR1 is MNHEY, CDR2 SVGEGT, per germline. The CDR3 reads CASSYDRRGVWDGYTF. The DNA for the CDR3 is TGTGCCAGCAGTTACGACAGAAGAGGGGTTTGGGATGGCTACACCTTC.

This clone has a handful of counts. The chain links TRBV25-1 to TRBJ1-3, with TRBD1 identical over 8 bases. Germline CDR1 is MGHDK and CDR2 is SYGVNS. CDR3 size: 16 residues. The junction had 6 bases not matched to a gene; V was cut back by 2 bases and J by 3 bases. In DNA, the CDR3 is TGTGCCAGCAGTGAAATGCTCACAGGGGGTGGAAACACCATATATTTT. Amino acids: CASSEMLTGGGNTIYF.

Comment on this clone: The sample holds other DNA sequences that translate to the same CDR3. The rearrangement uses TRBV16 and TRBJ1-1; no reliable D call. V lost 2 bases and J lost 0, with 4 bases in between. Germline CDR1 reads KGHSY; CDR2 reads FQNENV. This CDR3 spans 13 amino acids. DNA of the CDR3: TGTGCCAGCAGCCAACTTGTGAACACTGAAGCTTTCTTT. Amino acid sequence: CASSQLVNTEAFF.

The V call is TRBV28, the J call TRBJ1-6; 7 bases line up with TRBD1. Germline V gene data show CDR1 as MDHEN and CDR2 as SYDVKM. This CDR3 has 16 residues. J was trimmed by 8 bases and V by 5 bases; bases with no gene match: 12. The CDR3 region has the DNA TGTGCCAGCAGTCCCCAACGACAGGGCCTTGATTCACCCCTCCACTTT. It specifies CASSPQRQGLDSPLHF.

This rearrangement joins TRBV9 to TRBJ1-2; D unclear. The CDR3 is 14 residues long. Per germline, CDR1 SGDLS and CDR2 YYNGEE. Trimming stripped 3 bases from V and 4 bases from J, with 13 bases between. The CDR3 loop reads CASSASTETYGYTF. The CDR3 bases are TGTGCCAGCAGCGCGTCGACCGAGACCTATGGCTACACCTTC.

This clone was observed a single time. The rearrangement links TRBV16 to TRBJ2-2; possible D gene TRBD1, 6 bases. CDR3 size: 16 residues. CDR1 and CDR2 from the germline V gene are KGHSY and FQNENV. V dropped 2 bases and J dropped 4 bases, with 14 bases sitting between them. This chain's CDR3 is CASSQAPGQLTGELFF. The CDR3 DNA is TGTGCCAGCAGCCAAGCCCCGGGACAACTCACCGGGGAGCTGTTTTTT.

This rearrangement joins TRBV9 to TRBJ1-2; D is unclear. This CDR3 has 13 residues. Trimming pared 4 bases from V and 2 bases from J, leaving 9 bases between. Germline lookup yields CDR1 SGDLS and CDR2 YYNGEE. The CDR3 here is CASSFTGNYGYTF. DNA of the CDR3: TGTGCCAGCAGCTTCACGGGGAACTATGGCTACACCTTC.

This clone came up once. This rearrangement joins TRBV3-1 (or the pseudogene TRBV3-2) to TRBJ1-2; unclear D gene. Germline lookup yields CDR1 LGHDT and CDR2 YNNKEL (reference sequence). V lost 0 bases to trimming and J lost 8 bases, with 16 bases between them. This CDR3 spans 15 amino acids. The CDR3 nucleotides are TGTGCCAGCAGCCAAGATCGGTCGGGTGCTTCAGGCTACACCTTC. This translates into CASSQDRSGASGYTF.

This chain connects TRBV3-1 (or the pseudogene TRBV3-2) to TRBJ2-7; the D gene could be TRBD1 or TRBD2 (5 bases each). This CDR3 contains 14 residues. Germline lookup yields CDR1 LGHDT and CDR2 YNNKEL (reference sequence). V was trimmed by 0 bases and J by 4 bases, leaving 10 bases between them. The CDR3 here is CASSQEGDLYEQYF. The CDR3 nucleotides read TGTGCCAGCAGCCAAGAGGGGGATCTATACGAGCAGTACTTC.